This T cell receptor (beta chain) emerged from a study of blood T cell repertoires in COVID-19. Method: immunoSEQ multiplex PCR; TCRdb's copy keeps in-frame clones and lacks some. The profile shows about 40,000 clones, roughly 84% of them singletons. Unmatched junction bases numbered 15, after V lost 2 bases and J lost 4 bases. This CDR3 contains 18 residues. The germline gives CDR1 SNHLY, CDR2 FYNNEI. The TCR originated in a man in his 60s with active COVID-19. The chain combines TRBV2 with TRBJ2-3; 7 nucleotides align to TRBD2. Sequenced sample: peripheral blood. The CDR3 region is CASSEFLSGEGFSDTQYF. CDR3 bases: TGTGCCAGCAGTGAATTTCTTTCGGGGGAGGGATTTTCAGATACGCAGTATTTT.